Sequencing of this TCR beta chain was carried out in a study of early T cells in non-severe SARS-CoV-2 infection. About the research overall: Investigators sequenced bulk RNA drawn from unsorted whole blood, and chains remained unpaired.

The library protocol tagged individual cDNA molecules with unique molecular identifiers. MiXCR was run by TCRdb on the 5' RACE reads, yielding one entry per CDR3 protein. The sample has approximately 50,000 distinct CDR3 sequences, roughly 9.3% seen once. The V gene's germline CDR1 is SGHTA and CDR2 FQGNSA. This CDR3 contains 16 residues. Remarks on this clonotype: An end of the junction differs from the germline gene, which may be a read error.

The rearrangement uses TRBV7-2 and TRBJ2-4, with TRBD2 matching over 10 bases. The sequenced sample was whole blood. The receptor's source is an adult who was a healthcare worker with PCR-confirmed SARS-CoV-2 infection or an uninfected control (not recorded which). In DNA form, the CDR3 reads TGTGCCAGCAGCCCCTACCTAGCGGGAGCCAAAAACATTCAGCACTTC. It encodes CASSPYLAGAKNIQHF.